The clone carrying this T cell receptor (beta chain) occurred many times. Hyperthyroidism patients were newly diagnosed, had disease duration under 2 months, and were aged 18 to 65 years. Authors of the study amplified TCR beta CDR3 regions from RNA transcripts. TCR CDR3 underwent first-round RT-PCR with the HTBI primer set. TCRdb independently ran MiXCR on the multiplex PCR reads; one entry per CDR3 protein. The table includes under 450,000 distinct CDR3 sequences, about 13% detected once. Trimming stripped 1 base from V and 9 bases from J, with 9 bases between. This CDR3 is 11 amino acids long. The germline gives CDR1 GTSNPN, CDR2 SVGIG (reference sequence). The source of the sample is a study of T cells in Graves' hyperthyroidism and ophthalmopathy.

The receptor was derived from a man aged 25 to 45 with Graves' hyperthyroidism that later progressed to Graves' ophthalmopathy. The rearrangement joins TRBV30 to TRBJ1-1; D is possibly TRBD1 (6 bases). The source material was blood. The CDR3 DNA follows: TGTGCCTGGAGTGGGACAGCCAAAGCTTTCTTT. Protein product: CAWSGTAKAFF.